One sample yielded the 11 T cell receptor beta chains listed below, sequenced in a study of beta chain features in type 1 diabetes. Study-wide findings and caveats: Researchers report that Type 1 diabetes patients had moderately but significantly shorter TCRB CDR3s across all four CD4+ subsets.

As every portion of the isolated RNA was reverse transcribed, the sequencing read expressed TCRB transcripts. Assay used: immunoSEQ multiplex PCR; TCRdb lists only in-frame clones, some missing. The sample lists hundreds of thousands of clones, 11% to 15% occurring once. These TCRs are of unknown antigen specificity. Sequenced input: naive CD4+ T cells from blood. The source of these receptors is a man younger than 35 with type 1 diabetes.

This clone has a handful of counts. The CDR3 loop is CAWSGQIEETQYF. In DNA form, the CDR3 reads TGTGCCTGGAGTGGGCAGATCGAAGAGACCCAGTACTTC. The rearrangement joins TRBV30 to TRBJ2-5; no reliable D call. CDR3 length equals 13 residues. Per the germline V gene, CDR1 is GTSNPN and CDR2 is SVGIG (reference sequence). V lost 1 base, J lost 3 bases, and 9 bases lay in between.

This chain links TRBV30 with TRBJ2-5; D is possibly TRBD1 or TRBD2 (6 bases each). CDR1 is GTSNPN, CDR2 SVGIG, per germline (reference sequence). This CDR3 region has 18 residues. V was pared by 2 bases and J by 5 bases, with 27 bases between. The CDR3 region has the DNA TGTGCCTGGAGTCCCACTCGGACCAGGGGCGCGGGAAAGGAGACCCAGTACTTC. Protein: CAWSPTRTRGAGKETQYF. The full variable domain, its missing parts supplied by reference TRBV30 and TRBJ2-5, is SQTIHQWPATLVQPVGSPLSLECTVEGTSNPNLYWYRQAAGRGLQLLFYSVGIGQISSEVPQNLSASRPQDRQFILSSKKLLLSDSGFYLCAWSPTRTRGAGKETQYFGPGTRLLVL.

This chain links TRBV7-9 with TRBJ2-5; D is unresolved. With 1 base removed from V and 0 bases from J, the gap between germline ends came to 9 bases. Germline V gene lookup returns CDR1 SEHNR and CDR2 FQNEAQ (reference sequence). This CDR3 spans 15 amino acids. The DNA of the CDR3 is TGTGCCAGCAGCTTAGAGCATACGTACCAAGAGACCCAGTACTTC. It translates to CASSLEHTYQETQYF.

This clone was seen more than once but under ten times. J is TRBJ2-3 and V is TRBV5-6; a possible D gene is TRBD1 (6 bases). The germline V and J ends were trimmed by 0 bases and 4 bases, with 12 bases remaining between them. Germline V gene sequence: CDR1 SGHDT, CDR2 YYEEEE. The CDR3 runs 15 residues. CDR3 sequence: CASSLAGTGPDTQYF. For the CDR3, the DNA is TGTGCCAGCAGCTTGGCCGGCACAGGGCCAGATACGCAGTATTTT.

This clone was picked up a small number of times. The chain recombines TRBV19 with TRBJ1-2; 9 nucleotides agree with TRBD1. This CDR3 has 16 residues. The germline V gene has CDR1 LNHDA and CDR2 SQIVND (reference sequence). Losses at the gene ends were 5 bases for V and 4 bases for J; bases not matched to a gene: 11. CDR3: CASSPSYRDRVYGYTF. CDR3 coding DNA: TGTGCCAGTAGTCCGTCCTACCGGGACAGGGTCTATGGCTACACCTTC.

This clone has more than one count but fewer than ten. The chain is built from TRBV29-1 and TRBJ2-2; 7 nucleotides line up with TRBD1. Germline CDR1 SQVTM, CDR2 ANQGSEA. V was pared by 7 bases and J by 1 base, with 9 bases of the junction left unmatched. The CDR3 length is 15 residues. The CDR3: CSASSGTENTGELFF. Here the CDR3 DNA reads TGCAGCGCCTCATCCGGGACAGAGAACACCGGGGAGCTGTTTTTT.

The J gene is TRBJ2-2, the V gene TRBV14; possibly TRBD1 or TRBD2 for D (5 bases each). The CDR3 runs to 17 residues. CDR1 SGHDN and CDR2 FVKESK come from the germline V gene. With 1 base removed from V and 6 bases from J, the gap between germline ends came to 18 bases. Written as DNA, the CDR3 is TGTGCCAGCAGCCAAGGGAGGTCTTCAGGGAGACCCGGGGAGCTGTTTTTT. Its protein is CASSQGRSSGRPGELFF. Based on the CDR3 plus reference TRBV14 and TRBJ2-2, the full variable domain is EAGVTQFPSHSVIEKGQTVTLRCDPISGHDNLYWYRRVMGKEIKFLLHFVKESKQDESGMPNNRFLAERTGGTYSTLKVQPAELEDSGVYFCASSQGRSSGRPGELFFGEGSRLTVL.

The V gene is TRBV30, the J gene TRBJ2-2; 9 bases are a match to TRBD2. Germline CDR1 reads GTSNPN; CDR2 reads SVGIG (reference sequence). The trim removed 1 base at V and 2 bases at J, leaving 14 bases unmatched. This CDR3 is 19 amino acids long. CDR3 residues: CAWSAGRVLGLANTGELFF. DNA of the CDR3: TGTGCCTGGAGTGCAGGACGTGTGTTGGGACTAGCAAACACCGGGGAGCTGTTTTTT.

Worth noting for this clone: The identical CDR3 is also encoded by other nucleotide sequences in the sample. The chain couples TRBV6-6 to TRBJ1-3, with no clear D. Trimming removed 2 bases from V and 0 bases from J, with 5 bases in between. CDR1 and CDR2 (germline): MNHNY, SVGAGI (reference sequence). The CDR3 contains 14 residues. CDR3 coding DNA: TGTGCCAGCAGTTACGGGAGCTCTGGAAACACCATATATTTT. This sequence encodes CASSYGSSGNTIYF.

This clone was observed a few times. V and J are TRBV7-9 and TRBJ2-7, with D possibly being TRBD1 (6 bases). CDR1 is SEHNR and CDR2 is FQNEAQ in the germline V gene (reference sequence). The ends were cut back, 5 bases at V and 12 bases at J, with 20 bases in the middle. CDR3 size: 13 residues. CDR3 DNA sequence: TGTGCCAGCAGCCCGAGGGGTGGGGGCCGACGGTACTTC. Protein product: CASSPRGGGRRYF.

The CDR3 reads CASSGLAGPYNEQFF. CDR3 in DNA: TGTGCCAGCAGTGGGCTAGCGGGACCCTACAATGAGCAGTTCTTC. This chain uses TRBV6-5 with TRBJ2-1; 9 bases align to TRBD2. The CDR3 totals 15 residues. Unmatched junction bases numbered 4, after V lost 5 bases and J lost 2 bases. The V gene's germline CDR1 is MNHEY and CDR2 SVGAGI.